The T cell receptor (beta chain) described here comes from a study of shared clonotypes between healthy human individuals. V was clipped by 3 bases and J by 7 bases; unmatched bases: 16. The CDR3 is 17 residues long. Germline V CDR1 and CDR2: SGHNT, YYREEE (reference sequence). General observations from the study: Even with large depth, rarefaction showed that sorted-subset sequencing was incomplete. What naive subsets generally showed was a larger estimated richness than memory subsets showed. The sharing of roughly 5% of naive CD4 clonotypes was seen across several donors. Relative to their counterparts shared across all four donors, non-shared clonotypes exhibited diminished generation probabilities.

Worth noting for this clone: What it binds is unknown.

Produced via immunoSEQ multiplex PCR; TCRdb's table is partial and in-frame only. This table has over 2 million clones, over 85% appearing once. This sequence was found in a man in his late teens or twenties in good health. The sequenced material came from naive CD4+ T cells sorted from blood. Subset noted: CD45RA+ positively selected. The chain carries TRBV5-4 and TRBJ1-3; 7 nucleotides line up with TRBD1. Here the CDR3 reads CASSSYLGQARRNTIYF. DNA of the CDR3: TGTGCCAGCAGCTCGTACCTCGGACAGGCTCGGAGGAACACCATATATTTT.